What follows are 25 T cell receptor beta chains derived from one specimen sequenced in a study of OX40 agonist ivuxolimab in advanced cancers. Data came from immunoSEQ multiplex PCR; TCRdb stores just in-frame clones and leaves some out. The sample records 74,000 or so clones, around 91% being singletons. The sample was CD4+ or CD8+ T cells sorted from blood, taken in a trial of the OX40 agonist ivuxolimab. The origin of the receptors is an adult with an advanced solid tumor such as melanoma, head and neck, liver or kidney cancer.

The rearrangement joins TRBV7-2 to TRBJ1-5, with D tentatively TRBD1 (5 bases). Germline assignment: CDR1 SGHTA and CDR2 FQGNSA. CDR3 length equals 17 residues. V dropped 1 base and J dropped 0 bases, with 13 bases sitting between them. CDR3 sequence reads: CASSLVGGPYSNQPQHF. The CDR3 DNA follows: TGTGCCAGCAGCTTAGTGGGGGGACCGTATAGCAATCAGCCCCAGCATTTT.

With respect to this clone: Other DNA sequences in this sample translate to the same CDR3. This sequence joins TRBV9 and TRBJ1-2, with 7 bases matching TRBD1. V lost 0 bases, J lost 5 bases, and 4 bases stayed unmatched. Germline V lookup: CDR1 SGDLS, CDR2 YYNGEE. The CDR3 is 14 amino acids. Here the CDR3 reads CASSVGQGGYGYTF. Written as DNA, the CDR3 is TGTGCCAGCAGCGTAGGACAGGGTGGTTATGGCTACACCTTC.

The gene calls are TRBV23-1 and TRBJ1-2; maybe TRBD1 (6 bases). TRBV23-1 is filed as an ORF, its function uncertain. The CDR3 sequence is 14 residues long. Trimming removed 3 bases at V and 6 bases at J, with 14 bases between. CDR3 coding DNA: TGCGCCAGCAGTCATCAGGGGCTTATCCATGGCTACACCTTC. This sequence encodes CASSHQGLIHGYTF.

V gene TRBV28 combines with J gene TRBJ2-3; D remains unclear. The V end lost 2 bases, the J end lost 5 bases, and 8 bases lay between the germline ends. The germline gives CDR1 MDHEN, CDR2 SYDVKM. The CDR3 runs to 13 residues. This chain's CDR3 is CASSLRTLDTQYF. The CDR3, as DNA: TGTGCCAGCAGTTTACGGACCCTAGATACGCAGTATTTT.

The rearrangement links TRBV6-5 to TRBJ2-7; the D is unclear. Trimming removed 7 bases at V and 5 bases at J, with 18 bases between. The germline V gene has CDR1 MNHEY and CDR2 SVGAGI. This CDR3 spans 14 amino acids. As DNA, the CDR3 is TGTGCCAGCACCCGGACCTATGGACGGGACGAGCAGTACTTC. Its protein product is CASTRTYGRDEQYF.

The CDR3 region is CAVGTGGTGELFF. DNA for the CDR3: TGTGCCGTCGGGACGGGCGGCACCGGGGAGCTGTTTTTT. The chain is built from TRBV10-3 and TRBJ2-2, with D possibly being TRBD1 or TRBD2 (5 bases each). The CDR3 contains 13 residues. Germline V gene lookup returns CDR1 ENHRY and CDR2 SYGVKD. Trimming pared 11 bases from V and 4 bases from J, leaving 14 bases between.

CDR3 protein: CAIRGDRGTDTQYF. CDR3 sequence (DNA): TGTGCCATCAGGGGGGACAGGGGTACAGATACGCAGTATTTT. This chain uses TRBV10-3 with TRBJ2-3; 10 positions agree with TRBD1. V shed 6 bases and J 3 bases; nucleotides not matched to a gene: 3. There are 14 residues in the CDR3. Germline V CDR1 and CDR2: ENHRY, SYGVKD.

The chain employs TRBV14 and TRBJ1-5, with D uncertain. Trimming stripped 0 bases from V and 6 bases from J, with 9 bases between. Germline CDR1 is SGHDN and CDR2 is FVKESK. The CDR3 consists of 14 residues. CDR3 nucleotide sequence: TGTGCCAGCAGCCAAGAGGAATCTGGTCAGCCCCAGCATTTT. Translation: CASSQEESGQPQHF.

This sequence joins TRBV5-1 and TRBJ2-3; D is unclear. The germline V gene has CDR1 SGHRS and CDR2 YFSETQ. CDR3 length: 14 amino acids. Between the trimmed V and J ends, which lost 5 bases and 3 bases, there was a span of 13 bases. Here the CDR3 DNA reads TGCGCCAGCAGTCCCGGAGAAGTGACAGATACGCAGTATTTT. Its protein product is CASSPGEVTDTQYF.

V is TRBV19 and J is TRBJ2-3, with D possibly being TRBD1 or TRBD2 (5 bases each). CDR1 and CDR2 from the germline V gene are LNHDA and SQIVND (reference sequence). This CDR3 has 19 amino acids. V was pared by 0 bases and J by 8 bases, with 27 bases between. The CDR3, as DNA: TGTGCCAGTAGTATAGATCTAGGGTCGGGAACCGCCCGTGGGGGTACGCAGTATTTT. Amino acids: CASSIDLGSGTARGGTQYF.

This clone was seen only a few times. The chain is built from TRBV7-2 and TRBJ2-7; maybe TRBD2 (6 bases). Germline loops: CDR1 SGHTA, CDR2 FQGNSA. The CDR3 consists of 14 residues. V lost 1 base, J lost 7 bases, and 14 bases lay in between. Here the CDR3 reads CASSLELASGEQYF. The CDR3 nucleotides are TGTGCCAGCAGCTTAGAACTAGCATCTGGGGAGCAGTACTTC.

J is TRBJ2-5 and V is TRBV28, with D possibly being TRBD1 (6 bases). The last part of the DNA fits TRBJ2-7 better; the J call may be wrong. The CDR3 has 12 amino acids. CDR1 and CDR2 from the germline V gene are MDHEN and SYDVKM. Here the CDR3 DNA reads TGTGCCAGCAGGCAACAGGGATACGAGCAGTACTTC. It translates to CASRQQGYEQYF.

The V call is TRBV21-1, the J call TRBJ2-7; the listed D gene, TRBD2, was not tested against the DNA. TRBV21-1 is an annotated pseudogene. The CDR3 runs 15 residues. The CDR3: CASSKAEVSSYEQYF. The CDR3 DNA reads as TGTGCCAGCAGCAAAGCCGAGGTCAGCTCCTACGAGCAGTACTTC.

The rearrangement joins TRBV7-8 to TRBJ2-5, with D unresolved. CDR1 and CDR2 (germline): SGHVS, FQNEAQ. The CDR3 sequence is 16 residues long. V was trimmed by 4 bases and J by 2 bases, leaving 17 bases between them. In DNA form, the CDR3 reads TGTGCCAGCAGCTCGCGAGGCGCCTTGATTCAAGAGACCCAGTACTTC. Translation gives CASSSRGALIQETQYF.

The V call is TRBV5-6, the J call TRBJ2-7, with no clear D. The germline V and J ends were trimmed by 0 bases and 4 bases, with 11 bases remaining between them. The CDR3 is 14 amino acids. Germline V lookup: CDR1 SGHDT, CDR2 YYEEEE. Here the CDR3 DNA reads TGTGCCAGCAGCTTGGACCCTGCCGCTTACGAGCAGTACTTC. This sequence encodes CASSLDPAAYEQYF.

The chain is built from TRBV7-9 and TRBJ1-5; 9 bases align to TRBD1. Per the germline V gene, CDR1 is SEHNR and CDR2 is FQNEAQ (reference sequence). V lost 1 base and J lost 1; bases outside the gene matches: 5. The length of the CDR3 is 17 residues. CDR3 in DNA: TGTGCCAGCAGCTTAGGACAGGGGGACGTGAGCAATCAGCCCCAGCATTTT. Translation: CASSLGQGDVSNQPQHF.

The chain links TRBV7-2 to TRBJ2-7; D gene ambiguous. Germline CDR1 and CDR2: SGHTA and FQGNSA. The CDR3 extends over 13 amino acids. The V end was cut by 5 bases, the J end by 7 bases, with 15 bases between. CDR3 residues: CASSPRTPSEQYF. DNA of the CDR3: TGTGCCAGCAGCCCCCGGACCCCCTCTGAGCAGTACTTC.

V usage is TRBV5-1 and J usage is TRBJ2-7; 8 nucleotides align to TRBD1. With V trimmed by 4 bases and J by 2 bases, 11 bases remained unmatched. The CDR3 has 16 residues. Germline values: CDR1 SGHRS, CDR2 YFSETQ. The CDR3 is CASSGSSGTGPYEQYF. Here the CDR3 DNA reads TGCGCCAGCAGCGGCTCGTCCGGGACAGGACCCTACGAGCAGTACTTC.

This clone came up a few times. The chain carries TRBV5-4 and TRBJ2-5; a possible D gene is TRBD1 (5 bases). Germline V lookup: CDR1 SGHNT, CDR2 YYREEE (reference sequence). The CDR3 totals 15 residues. V lost 0 bases to trimming and J lost 0 bases, with 9 bases between them. DNA of the CDR3: TGTGCCAGCAGCTTGGAGGGGCTTTACCAAGAGACCCAGTACTTC. Amino acid sequence: CASSLEGLYQETQYF.

The gene calls are TRBV7-2 and TRBJ2-5; 12 nucleotides agree with TRBD2. Germline-derived CDR1 and CDR2 are SGHTA and FQGNSA. Trimming removed 1 base from V and 2 bases from J; junction bases left unmatched: 8. This CDR3 spans 18 amino acids. This CDR3 reads CASSLGLAGGPWQETQYF. CDR3 nucleotides: TGTGCCAGCAGCTTAGGGCTAGCGGGAGGGCCATGGCAAGAGACCCAGTACTTC. The full variable domain, with the rest looked up from reference TRBV7-2 and TRBJ2-5, is GAGVSQSPSNKVTEKGKDVELRCDPISGHTALYWYRQSLGQGLEFLIYFQGNSAPDKSGLPSDRFSAERTGGSVSTLTIQRTQQEDSAVYLCASSLGLAGGPWQETQYFGPGTRLLVL.

CDR3 sequence: CASSQDGRGETQYF. In DNA form, the CDR3 reads TGTGCCAGCAGCCAAGATGGTAGGGGAGAGACCCAGTACTTC. This chain connects TRBV4-2 to TRBJ2-5, with a possible D match to TRBD1 (5 bases). V shed 0 bases and J shed 4 bases, with 9 bases lying between them. The CDR3 contains 14 residues. From germline, CDR1 is LGHNA and CDR2 YNFKEQ.

The chain has TRBV15 and TRBJ2-7; TRBD1 or TRBD2 may be the D gene (6 bases each). The CDR3 totals 14 residues. The germline V gene has CDR1 LNHNV and CDR2 YYDKDF (reference sequence). Trimming took off 0 bases at V and 4 bases at J, with 10 bases between the two ends. CDR3 region: CATSRDQGGYEQYF. The CDR3 DNA follows: TGTGCCACCAGCAGAGATCAAGGGGGGTACGAGCAGTACTTC.

The chain employs TRBV15 and TRBJ1-5; D unclear. Germline loops: CDR1 LNHNV, CDR2 YYDKDF (reference sequence). The V and J ends lost 3 bases and 6 bases respectively, with 18 bases between them. The CDR3 extends over 16 amino acids. CDR3 amino acids: CATSRGLSSLGQPQHF. The CDR3 DNA reads as TGTGCCACCAGCAGGGGTCTCTCCAGCCTCGGTCAGCCCCAGCATTTT. The full variable domain, in which reference TRBV15 and TRBJ1-5 provide the parts outside the CDR3, is DAMVIQNPRYQVTQFGKPVTLSCSQTLNHNVMYWYQQKSSQAPKLLFHYYDKDFNNEADTPDNFQSRRPNTSFCFLDIRSPGLGDTAMYLCATSRGLSSLGQPQHFGDGTRLSIL.

V is TRBV4-1 and J is TRBJ2-2; TRBD1 is a possible D gene (6 bases). CDR1 and CDR2 from the germline V gene are MGHRA and YSYEKL. This CDR3 is 18 amino acids long. V gave up 0 bases and J gave up 0 bases, with 14 bases separating them. The CDR3 coding sequence is TGCGCCAGCAGCCAAGAGGGCACAGGGAAGTCGAACACCGGGGAGCTGTTTTTT. Residues: CASSQEGTGKSNTGELFF.

The rearrangement joins TRBV6-5 to TRBJ2-1; D is ambiguous. Trimming left V 8 bases short and J 6 bases short, with 17 bases between. This CDR3 is built from 14 residues. The germline gives CDR1 MNHEY, CDR2 SVGAGI. CDR3 DNA: TGTGCCAGCGAGGCGCCAATACCCCCCAATGAGCAGTTCTTC. Residues: CASEAPIPPNEQFF.